This TCR beta chain was recovered during a study of OX40 agonist ivuxolimab in advanced cancers. Overall study context: Therapy given before enrollment (anti-PD-1, anti-PD-L1 or anti-CTLA-4) was allowed, and 30% to 50% had some.

The CDR3 loop spans 15 amino acids. V shed 5 bases, J shed 12 bases, and the junction held 13 bases outside the gene matches. Germline values: CDR1 SGHAT, CDR2 FQNNGV. General study findings and limits: Partial responders at 0.1-3.0 mg/kg had among the lowest clonal expansion. Certain nonresponders likewise exhibited a low normalized T-cell clonal expansion. Undetermined was the antigen specificity of the expanded peripheral T cells.

Remarks on this clone: Antigen unknown.

The data were produced by immunoSEQ multiplex PCR, yet TCRdb's version contains in-frame clones alone and is incomplete. The table shows about 61,000 clones, with about 86% occurring only once. The V and J genes are TRBV11-2 and TRBJ2-5; 12 bases line up with TRBD2. The clonotype comes from an adult with an advanced solid tumor such as melanoma, head and neck, liver or kidney cancer. The sample was CD4+ or CD8+ T cells sorted from blood, taken in a trial of the OX40 agonist ivuxolimab. This CDR3 is CASSVRLAGEGSKYF. CDR3 nucleotides: TGTGCCAGCAGCGTCCGACTAGCGGGAGAGGGGTCGAAGTACTTC.